This passage covers 28 T cell receptor beta chains from one sample sequenced in a study of T cells in women clearing cervical HPV infection. Using immunoSEQ multiplex PCR, the repertoire was profiled, and TCRdb retains in-frame clones only, with some absent. The sample totals around 33,000 clones. The sequenced material came from blood buffy coat. These receptors were taken from a woman between 18 and 70 years old with a cervical HPV16 infection that either progressed to CIN3+ or cleared (not recorded which).

Remarks on this clone: The read ends 3 residues shy of where the CDR3 ends; the end is completed using the germline J gene. This chain links TRBV5-5 with TRBJ1-3, with D maybe TRBD1 (5 bases). The germline CDR1 and CDR2 sequences are SGHKS and YYEKEE (reference sequence). V gave up 2 bases and J gave up 1 base, with 7 bases separating them. The CDR3 contains 14 residues. The sequenced part of the CDR3 DNA is TGTGCCAGCAGCTTAGGGGTTTCTGGAAACACC. It specifies CASSLGVSGNT. The whole CDR3 sequence reads CASSLGVSGNTIYF.

Comments on this clone: The read falls 3 residues short of the CDR3 end, and the missing part is taken from the germline J gene. The V gene is TRBV5-4, the J gene TRBJ2-7; 8 bases match TRBD1. The J segment lost 6 bases and the V segment lost 4 bases, leaving 3 bases of the junction unmatched. This CDR3 has 12 amino acids. Germline-derived CDR1 and CDR2 are SGHNT and YYREEE (reference sequence). The sequenced part of the CDR3 DNA is TGTGCCAGCAGCCCCGACAGGGGCGAG. This translates into CASSPDRGE. The CDR3 reads in full as CASSPDRGEQYF.

Regarding this clone: The read falls 3 residues short of the CDR3 end, and the missing part is taken from the germline J gene. V gene TRBV6-1 combines with J gene TRBJ2-1, with TRBD2 matching over 10 bases. V shed 2 bases, J shed 6 bases, and the junction held 7 bases outside the gene matches. The CDR3 runs 16 residues. In germline, CDR1 is MNHNS, CDR2 SASEGT. The CDR3 here is CASSERALAGVNEQFF. The covered CDR3 bases are TGTGCCAGCAGTGAAAGGGCGCTAGCGGGAGTCAATGAG.

The CDR3 loop reads CASSPRWKNTDTYTF. Partial CDR3 DNA: TGTGCCAGCTCACCAAGGTGGAAGAACACAGATACC. This rearrangement joins TRBV18 to TRBJ1-2; unclear D gene. The sequenced fragment ends 3 residues before the CDR3 boundary, so the rest is inferred from the germline J gene. This CDR3 spans 15 amino acids. Germline lookup yields CDR1 KGHSH and CDR2 LQKENI.

Points on this clone: The CDR3 goes on 3 residues after the read ends, and that part is filled in from the germline J gene. The chain couples TRBV7-8 to TRBJ1-4, with 7 bases that match TRBD1. Losses at the gene ends were 5 bases for V and 3 bases for J; bases not matched to a gene: 3. Germline V CDR1 and CDR2: SGHVS, FQNEAQ. The CDR3 runs to 14 residues. CDR3 DNA (partial): TGTGCCAGCAGCCGCGGGACAGCTAATGAAAAA. As protein: CASSRGTANEK. Given in full, the CDR3 is CASSRGTANEKLFF.

Regarding this clone: The sequence runs out 3 residues before the end of the CDR3; the remainder is reconstructed from the germline J gene. This chain joins TRBV19 and TRBJ2-5; a weak D match, TRBD1 (6 bases). CDR1 LNHDA and CDR2 SQIVND come from the germline V gene (reference sequence). Trimming stripped 5 bases from V and 2 bases from J, with 9 bases between. This CDR3 is built from 13 residues. The CDR3 bases that were read are TGTGCCAGTAGTTACGGACAGCAAGAGACC. It is translated as CASSYGQQET. The complete CDR3 sequence is CASSYGQQETQYF.

About this clone itself: The read ends 3 residues early relative to the CDR3; the germline J gene fills the gap. The chain couples TRBV7-6 to TRBJ1-4; weak D call: TRBD1 (5 bases). The CDR3 sequence is 18 residues long. V lost 5 bases and J 5 bases, leaving 24 bases between the germline ends. Germline V lookup: CDR1 SGHVS, CDR2 FNYEAQ. CDR3 loop: CASSARLGLRGRNEKLFF. The sequenced part of the CDR3 DNA is TGTGCCAGCAGCGCCCGGCTGGGTTTGAGGGGCCGGAATGAAAAA.

Turning to this clone: The read stops 3 residues short of the end of the CDR3; the missing end is completed from the germline J gene. The chain employs TRBV30 and TRBJ1-5, with D perhaps TRBD1 (5 bases). The CDR3 covers 13 residues. Trimming took 6 bases from V and 6 from J, leaving 15 bases between them. CDR1 is GTSNPN, CDR2 SVGIG, per germline (reference sequence). Incomplete CDR3 DNA: TGTGCCTGTTCGCAGGGATCAGGTCAGCCC. Translating gives CACSQGSGQP. The CDR3, in full, reads CACSQGSGQPQHF.

As for this clone: The read finishes 3 residues shy of the CDR3 end, and the germline J gene is used to complete it. The chain links TRBV19 to TRBJ2-2, with 8 bases identical to TRBD2. CDR3 length: 17 amino acids. The V segment lost 5 bases and the J segment 6 bases; nucleotides outside the gene matches: 14. Germline values: CDR1 LNHDA, CDR2 SQIVND (reference sequence). The CDR3 sequence: CASSSILRLASPGELFF. The CDR3 DNA, read in part, is TGTGCCAGTAGTTCCATCCTCCGACTAGCGTCCCCCGGGGAG.

A word on this clone: The read finishes 3 residues shy of the CDR3 end, and the germline J gene is used to complete it. The V and J genes are TRBV12-3 or TRBV12-4 and TRBJ2-5, with 14 bases fitting TRBD2. V gave up 5 bases and J gave up 3 bases; unmatched junction bases: 5. This CDR3 is 16 amino acids long. Incomplete CDR3 DNA: TGTGCCAGCAGTCTCGGGACTAGCGGGAGAGAAGAGACC. It is translated as CASSLGTSGREET. The complete CDR3 sequence is CASSLGTSGREETQYF.

On this clone itself: The CDR3 extends 3 residues past the end of the read, so its final part is completed from the germline J gene. The gene calls are TRBV14 and TRBJ2-7; tentatively, D is TRBD2 (6 bases). The CDR3 sequence is 13 residues long. Germline CDR1 SGHDN, CDR2 FVKESK. V was clipped by 4 bases and J by 3 bases, with 10 bases between them. The part of the CDR3 DNA that was read is TGTGCCAGCAGCCCCCAGACTAGCTACGAG. Encoded protein: CASSPQTSYE. In full, the CDR3 is CASSPQTSYEQYF.

Concerning this clone: The read comes to an end 3 residues before the CDR3 does, leaving the germline J gene to fill in the end. The chain carries TRBV5-6 and TRBJ2-2; D gene ambiguous. The CDR3 has 13 residues. Trimming cost V 6 bases and J 4 bases, with 10 bases left between them. Germline loops: CDR1 SGHDT, CDR2 YYEEEE. The CDR3 bases that were read are TGTGCCAGCACTAGAGAAACCACCGGGGAG. It is translated as CASTRETTGE. The whole CDR3 reads CASTRETTGELFF.

As to this clone: The read falls 3 residues short of the CDR3 end, and the missing part is taken from the germline J gene. The chain recombines TRBV2 with TRBJ2-7, with 8 bases identical to TRBD1. V shed 6 bases, J shed 6 bases, and the junction held 4 bases outside the gene matches. CDR3 length equals 12 residues. The V gene's germline CDR1 is SNHLY and CDR2 FYNNEI. The CDR3 bases that were read are TGTGCCAGCAGGCGTGACAGGGGCGAG. This gives the protein CASRRDRGE. The full CDR3 sequence reads CASRRDRGEQYF.

For this clone: The CDR3 end lies 3 residues beyond the end of the read and is filled in from the germline J gene. The chain couples TRBV2 to TRBJ2-7; D call uncertain. V shed 6 bases and J shed 0 bases, with 12 bases lying between them. The CDR3 covers 14 residues. Germline-derived CDR1 and CDR2 are SNHLY and FYNNEI. CDR3 DNA (partial): TGTGCCAGCAGCCTAGACTTAGACTCCTACGAG. Amino acids: CASSLDLDSYE. The whole CDR3 sequence reads CASSLDLDSYEQYF.

On this clone: The read ends 3 residues early relative to the CDR3; the germline J gene fills the gap. The genes are TRBV5-6 and TRBJ1-4, with D possibly being TRBD1 (6 bases). CDR1 is SGHDT, CDR2 YYEEEE, per germline. The CDR3 consists of 14 residues. Trimming removed 4 bases at V and 8 bases at J, with 15 bases between. CDR3 region: CASSLQGGVEKLFF. CDR3 bases read: TGTGCCAGCAGCCTACAGGGAGGGGTGGAAAAA.

This CDR3 reads CASSKTSGRVGELFF. The DNA read from the CDR3 is TGCGCCAGCAGCAAGACTAGCGGGAGGGTCGGGGAG. The V call is TRBV5-1, the J call TRBJ2-2; 14 bases line up with TRBD2. The read gets to within 3 residues of the CDR3 end, and the germline J gene fills in the rest. The V gene's germline CDR1 is SGHRS and CDR2 YFSETQ. V was clipped by 4 bases and J by 7 bases; unmatched bases: 3. CDR3 length: 15 amino acids.

Details on this clone: With the read ending 3 residues before the CDR3 end, the germline J gene is used to fill in that end. The gene calls are TRBV5-1 and TRBJ2-3; D possibly corresponds to TRBD2 (5 bases). The length of the CDR3 is 17 residues. V shed 4 bases and J shed 2 bases, with 20 bases lying between them. Germline CDR1 SGHRS, CDR2 YFSETQ. The CDR3 region is CASSPTGLGRTTDTQYF. The CDR3 DNA, read in part, is TGCGCCAGCAGCCCCACGGGGTTAGGCAGAACCACAGATACG. Together with reference TRBV5-1 and TRBJ2-3, the CDR3 gives the full variable domain: KAGVTQTPRYLIKTRGQQVTLSCSPISGHRSVSWYQQTPGQGLQFLFEYFSETQRNKGNFPGRFSGRQFSNSRSEMNVSTLELGDSALYLCASSPTGLGRTTDTQYFGPGTRLTVL.

Remarks on this clone: The CDR3 end lies 3 residues beyond the end of the read and is filled in from the germline J gene. The chain links TRBV7-2 to TRBJ2-7; D uncertain. V lost 1 base and J 1 base, leaving 5 bases between the germline ends. The germline V gene encodes CDR1 SGHTA and CDR2 FQGNSA. This CDR3 spans 13 amino acids. CDR3 in amino acids: CASSLGPSYEQYF. The sequenced part of the CDR3 DNA is TGTGCCAGCAGCTTAGGGCCTTCCTACGAG.

To note about this clone: With the read ending 3 residues before the CDR3 end, the germline J gene is used to fill in that end. The genes are TRBV6-2 or TRBV6-3 and TRBJ1-2; D ambiguous. The CDR3 has 15 residues. The V and J ends lost 0 bases and 6 bases respectively, with 14 bases between them. The V gene's germline CDR1 is MNHEY and CDR2 SVGEGT. The CDR3 loop is CASSYSKAATNGYTF. Incomplete CDR3 DNA: TGTGCCAGCAGTTACTCGAAAGCCGCTACTAATGGC.

Of note for this clone: Sequencing ends 3 residues short of the CDR3 end; the germline J gene provides the rest. The J gene is TRBJ2-2, the V gene TRBV29-1, with D possibly being TRBD2 (5 bases). The CDR3 has 11 amino acids. The V gene's germline CDR1 is SQVTM and CDR2 ANQGSEA. This CDR3 reads CSVEVGEKLFF. The part of the CDR3 DNA that was read is TGCAGCGTTGAGGTCGGGGAAAAG.

Details on this clone: The DNA ends 3 residues before the CDR3 does, and the rest of the CDR3 is filled in from the germline J gene. The chain recombines TRBV2 with TRBJ2-1, with TRBD2 matching over 10 bases. V lost 5 bases, J lost 7 bases, and 5 bases stayed unmatched. This CDR3 is built from 14 residues. The germline V gene has CDR1 SNHLY and CDR2 FYNNEI. The chain's CDR3 is CASSKREGSNEQFF. The sequenced part of the CDR3 DNA is TGTGCCAGCAGTAAGCGGGAGGGTTCTAATGAG.

For this clone: The read gets to within 3 residues of the CDR3 end, and the germline J gene fills in the rest. The rearrangement joins TRBV28 to TRBJ2-1; unclear D gene. The CDR3 is 13 residues long. V was trimmed by 1 base and J by 8 bases, leaving 9 bases between them. Germline V CDR1 and CDR2: MDHEN, SYDVKM. The part of the CDR3 DNA that was read is TGTGCCAGCAGTTTATTAAGTCAGTATGAG. The encoded protein is CASSLLSQYE. The entire CDR3 sequence reads CASSLLSQYEQFF.

Comment on this clone: With the read ending 3 residues before the CDR3 end, the germline J gene is used to fill in that end. The chain recombines TRBV18 with TRBJ2-1; 9 bases agree with TRBD2. V gave up 4 bases and J gave up 7 bases; unmatched junction bases: 14. CDR1 KGHSH and CDR2 LQKENI come from the germline V gene. CDR3 length: 17 residues. The covered CDR3 bases are TGTGCCAGCTCACTCGACCTAACTAGCGGGTGGGGTAATGAG. It translates to CASSLDLTSGWGNE. In full, the CDR3 is CASSLDLTSGWGNEQFF. The full variable domain, with the rest looked up from reference TRBV18 and TRBJ2-1, is NAGVMQNPRHLVRRRGQEARLRCSPMKGHSHVYWYRQLPEEGLKFMVYLQKENIIDESGMPKERFSAEFPKEGPSILRIQQVVRGDSAAYFCASSLDLTSGWGNEQFFGPGTRLTVL.

About this clone itself: The DNA ends 3 residues before the CDR3 does, and the rest of the CDR3 is filled in from the germline J gene. The gene calls are TRBV6-4 and TRBJ1-2; weak D call: TRBD1 (5 bases). Per the germline V gene, CDR1 is MRHNA and CDR2 is SNTAGT. CDR3 length: 14 amino acids. The covered CDR3 bases are TGTGCCAGCAGTGAAAATGTGGGGGGGTCCGGC. Translation gives CASSENVGGSG. The CDR3 as a whole reads CASSENVGGSGYTF.

With regard to this clone: The sequence runs out 3 residues before the end of the CDR3; the remainder is reconstructed from the germline J gene. The chain couples TRBV7-2 to TRBJ2-3, with TRBD1 matching 7 bases. Germline V CDR1 and CDR2: SGHTA, FQGNSA. The CDR3 totals 15 residues. J gave up 2 bases and V 3 bases, and 5 bases lay outside the gene matches. The CDR3 DNA, read in part, is TGTGCCAGCAGCTTTCTTGGACAGGCCACAGATACG. Translation gives CASSFLGQATDT. The entire CDR3 protein is CASSFLGQATDTQYF.

A note on this clone: The CDR3 end falls 3 residues outside the read, so it is completed with the germline J gene. V is TRBV28 and J is TRBJ2-7; maybe TRBD1 (5 bases). The CDR3 runs to 15 residues. V was clipped by 2 bases and J by 2 bases, with 13 bases between them. The germline V gene has CDR1 MDHEN and CDR2 SYDVKM. CDR3: CASSLQQGGTYEQYF. Incomplete CDR3 DNA: TGTGCCAGCAGTTTACAGCAGGGTGGGACCTACGAG. The full variable domain, completed using reference TRBV28 and TRBJ2-7, is DVKVTQSSRYLVKRTGEKVFLECVQDMDHENMFWYRQDPGLGLRLIYFSYDVKMKEKGDIPEGYSVSREKKERFSLILESASTNQTSMYLCASSLQQGGTYEQYFGPGTRLTVT.

Notes on this clone: With the read ending 3 residues before the CDR3 end, the germline J gene is used to fill in that end. This chain uses TRBV5-1 with TRBJ2-3; 15 bases are shared with TRBD2. The CDR3 sequence is 18 residues long. V dropped 3 bases and J dropped 2; count of bases not matched to a gene: 7. Germline loops: CDR1 SGHRS, CDR2 YFSETQ. The CDR3 loop reads CASSSSGLAGGATDTQYF. The part of the CDR3 DNA that was read is TGCGCCAGCAGCTCATCGGGACTAGCGGGAGGCGCCACAGATACG.

A note on this clone: The CDR3 end is not reached by the read, which stops 3 residues before it; the germline J gene fills it in. The chain uses TRBV6-2 or TRBV6-3 and TRBJ1-5, with D perhaps matching TRBD1 (6 bases). The V gene lost 5 bases and the J gene lost 9 bases, with 20 bases spanning the gap. This CDR3 contains 15 residues. Germline V gives CDR1 MNHEY, CDR2 SVGEGT. CDR3 loop: CASSIQGQPVVPQHF. The part of the CDR3 DNA that was read is TGTGCCAGCAGTATCCAAGGACAGCCCGTCGTGCCC.